These 4 T cell receptor beta chains were all obtained from the same sample, sequenced in a study of early T cells in non-severe SARS-CoV-2 infection. One entry per CDR3 protein, called by TCRdb with MiXCR from the 5' RACE reads. The data hold 70,000 to 80,000 distinct CDR3 sequences, with 9.5% to 15% observed a single time. The sequences come from whole blood, collected at baseline. Receptors originate from an adult who was a healthcare worker with PCR-confirmed SARS-CoV-2 infection or an uninfected control (not recorded which).

The chain has TRBV7-2 and TRBJ2-4; no clear D gene. Trimming removed 5 bases from V and 0 bases from J, with 8 bases in between. Germline lookup yields CDR1 SGHTA and CDR2 FQGNSA. The CDR3 has 14 amino acids. The CDR3 DNA reads TGTGCCAGCAGCGTAAAGGGAGCCAAAAACATTCAGTACTTC. Protein: CASSVKGAKNIQYF.

This clonotype was seen ten or more times. The V and J genes are TRBV20-1 and TRBJ2-5; D gene ambiguous. The V gene's germline CDR1 is DFQATT and CDR2 SNEGSKA (reference sequence). V lost 5 bases, J lost 1 base, and 5 bases lay in between. CDR3 length equals 11 residues. The CDR3 protein is CSAPVQETQYF. Written as DNA, the CDR3 is TGCAGTGCTCCCGTCCAAGAGACCCAGTACTTC.

The sample holds many counts of this clonotype. This chain joins TRBV7-9 and TRBJ2-3; unclear D gene. The CDR3 runs to 14 residues. Germline CDR1 is SEHNR and CDR2 is FQNEAQ (reference sequence). The ends were cut back, 5 bases at V and 4 bases at J, with 13 bases in the middle. The CDR3 DNA follows: TGTGCCAGCAGCCCCCAAGAGTTCCCAGATACGCAGTATTTT. Translation gives CASSPQEFPDTQYF. The variable domain in full, completed from reference TRBV7-9 and TRBJ2-3, reads DTGVSQNPRHKITKRGQNVTFRCDPISEHNRLYWYRQTLGQGPEFLTYFQNEAQLEKSRLLSDRFSAERPKGSFSTLEIQRTEQGDSAMYLCASSPQEFPDTQYFGPGTRLTVL.

This clonotype was observed many times. The chain combines TRBV2 with TRBJ2-1; unclear D gene. V gave up 6 bases and J gave up 4 bases, with 10 bases separating them. The CDR3 length is 13 residues. CDR1 and CDR2 (germline): SNHLY, FYNNEI. CDR3 in DNA: TGTGCCAGCAGCATAGACACTTACAATGAGCAGTTCTTC. Its protein product is CASSIDTYNEQFF.